This entry lists 22 T cell receptor beta chains sequenced from one sample in a study of relationships among human T cell subsets. From mRNA, alpha and beta CDR3 regions were amplified using semiquantitative ARM-PCR. ARM-PCR used tagged nested gene-specific primers, then communal superprimers for exponential amplification. TCRdb passed the multiplex PCR reads through MiXCR, listing each CDR3 protein once. The table records under 5,000 distinct CDR3 sequences, just over 50% of them present only once. Anti-CD294 bead selection, following depletion of CD4+CD56+ natural killer T cells, yielded the Th2 cells. Material: CD4+ Th2 cells sorted from blood. These receptor sequences come from a man aged 35 to 55 in good health.

The gene calls are TRBV5-1 and TRBJ2-1, with 9 bases matching TRBD2. Per the germline V gene, CDR1 is SGHRS and CDR2 is YFSETQ. The CDR3 runs 16 residues. With 4 bases clipped from V and 0 bases from J, the junction kept 5 bases outside the gene matches. As DNA, the CDR3 is TGCGCCAGCAGCCCCCGACTAGCGGACTCCTACAATGAGCAGTTCTTC. Residues: CASSPRLADSYNEQFF.

This clonotype was seen more than once but under ten times. V is TRBV10-3 and J is TRBJ1-5; 8 bases fit TRBD1. Looked up from germline, CDR1 is ENHRY and CDR2 is SYGVKD. J lost 5 bases, V lost 6 bases, and 6 bases had no gene match. This CDR3 spans 14 amino acids. CDR3 protein: CAIRATGGDQPQHF. The CDR3 DNA reads TGTGCCATCAGGGCTACAGGGGGAGATCAGCCCCAGCATTTT.

V is TRBV12-3 or TRBV12-4 and J is TRBJ2-5; D not resolved. The ends were cut back, 2 bases at V and 5 bases at J, with 6 bases in the middle. This CDR3 spans 12 amino acids. For the CDR3, the DNA is TGTGCCAGCAGTTTAACTGAGGAGACCCAGTACTTC. It is translated as CASSLTEETQYF.

The rearrangement joins TRBV29-1 to TRBJ2-7, with no clear D. The germline gives CDR1 SQVTM, CDR2 ANQGSEA. CDR3 size: 12 residues. Trimming took off 3 bases at V and 9 bases at J, with 15 bases between the two ends. CDR3 nucleotides: TGCAGCGTTGACTTGGCCGATGACGGGCAGTACTTC. Its translation: CSVDLADDGQYF.

As to this clonotype: One junction end disagrees with the germline gene, perhaps due to a read error. The chain uses TRBV18 and TRBJ1-5; no reliable D call. From germline, CDR1 is KGHSH and CDR2 LQKENI. The CDR3 covers 13 residues. The CDR3 DNA follows: TGTGCCAGCTCTCCACAGAGGAATCAGCCCCAGCATTTT. Translation gives CASSPQRNQPQHF. The full variable domain, its missing parts supplied by reference TRBV18 and TRBJ1-5, is NAGVMQNPRHLVRRRGQEARLRCSPMKGHSHVYWYRQLPEEGLKFMVYLQKENIIDESGMPKERFSAEFPKEGPSILRIQQVVRGDSAAYFCASSPQRNQPQHFGDGTRLSIL.

The table lists this clonotype with a few counts. The CDR3 DNA sequence: TGTGCCATCAGTGAGTCCGGGGAAAACACTGAAGCTTTCTTT. Its translation: CAISESGENTEAFF. This chain uses TRBV10-3 with TRBJ1-1; D remains unclear. The germline V gene has CDR1 ENHRY and CDR2 SYGVKD. V dropped 0 bases and J dropped 2 bases, with 7 bases sitting between them. CDR3 length equals 14 residues.

This clonotype was seen only once. The V and J genes are TRBV20-1 and TRBJ2-5; D unclear. Trimming stripped 3 bases from V and 5 bases from J, with 4 bases between. The CDR3 spans 10 residues. Germline CDR1 and CDR2: DFQATT and SNEGSKA (reference sequence). CDR3 loop: CSASLETQYF. In DNA form, the CDR3 reads TGCAGTGCTAGTCTCGAGACCCAGTACTTC.

The rearrangement joins TRBV10-3 to TRBJ2-7, with TRBD2 matching over 8 bases. The CDR3 runs to 12 residues. The germline gives CDR1 ENHRY, CDR2 SYGVKD. Trimming cost V 10 bases and J 0 bases; bases outside gene matches: 2. The CDR3 here is CATSGGSYEQYF. The DNA of the CDR3 is TGTGCCACGAGCGGGGGCTCCTACGAGCAGTACTTC.

The CDR3 DNA follows: TGTGCCAGCAGCTTGGAGATCGGGAGGAGCTACGAGCAGTACTTC. The encoded protein is CASSLEIGRSYEQYF. This chain uses TRBV5-4 with TRBJ2-7; 7 nucleotides agree with TRBD2. The CDR3 is 15 residues long. V shed 0 bases, J shed 3 bases, and the junction held 6 bases outside the gene matches. CDR1 and CDR2 (germline): SGHNT, YYREEE (reference sequence).

The J gene is TRBJ1-1, the V gene TRBV28; 7 nucleotides match TRBD1. Germline loops: CDR1 MDHEN, CDR2 SYDVKM. V trimming: 8 bases; J trimming: 2 bases; junction bases outside the gene matches: 8. CDR3 length: 14 amino acids. The CDR3 spells CASAPGTVNTEAFF. Written as DNA, the CDR3 is TGTGCCAGCGCCCCCGGGACAGTTAACACTGAAGCTTTCTTT.

V and J are TRBV7-6 and TRBJ2-7, with 8 bases lining up with TRBD1. The CDR3 extends over 14 amino acids. Germline assignment: CDR1 SGHVS and CDR2 FNYEAQ. Trimming removed 5 bases from V and 3 bases from J; junction bases left unmatched: 6. The CDR3 DNA follows: TGTGCCAGCAGCATGGGACAGGCCGTCTACGAGCAGTACTTC. It yields the protein CASSMGQAVYEQYF.

This clonotype was counted a few times. V and J are TRBV25-1 and TRBJ1-5, with 9 bases identical to TRBD1. With V trimmed by 1 base and J by 6 bases, 4 bases remained unmatched. Germline values: CDR1 MGHDK, CDR2 SYGVNS. The CDR3 is 15 residues long. CDR3: CASSESGTGSQPQHF. CDR3 in DNA: TGTGCCAGCAGTGAATCAGGGACAGGGAGTCAGCCCCAGCATTTT.

This rearrangement joins TRBV11-2 to TRBJ1-1; D possibly corresponds to TRBD1 (6 bases). Germline values: CDR1 SGHAT, CDR2 FQNNGV. The V end was cut by 1 base, the J end by 1 base, with 7 bases between. The CDR3 contains 14 residues. The chain's CDR3 is CASSLVQGNTEAFF. The CDR3 bases are TGTGCCAGCAGCTTAGTACAGGGGAACACTGAAGCTTTCTTT.

The chain is built from TRBV14 and TRBJ1-5; no clear D. With 0 bases removed from V and 6 bases from J, the gap between germline ends came to 6 bases. CDR3 length: 13 residues. CDR1 and CDR2 from the germline V gene are SGHDN and FVKESK. The chain's CDR3 is CASSQDLGQPQHF. The CDR3 DNA is TGTGCCAGCAGCCAAGATCTCGGTCAGCCCCAGCATTTT.

The chain is built from TRBV12-3 or TRBV12-4 and TRBJ1-1; tentative D call: TRBD1 (6 bases). Trimming took off 6 bases at V and 0 bases at J, with 14 bases between the two ends. CDR3 length: 15 residues. CDR3 sequence: CASRTGTNMNTEAFF. CDR3 coding DNA: TGTGCCAGCAGGACCGGGACAAACATGAACACTGAAGCTTTCTTT.

This sequence joins TRBV10-3 and TRBJ1-1, with D maybe TRBD1 (5 bases). The CDR3 sequence is 13 residues long. Germline V gene sequence: CDR1 ENHRY, CDR2 SYGVKD. V gave up 3 bases and J gave up 2 bases, with 7 bases separating them. CDR3 nucleotides: TGTGCCATCAGTGAAGGGGATAACACTGAAGCTTTCTTT. Translation: CAISEGDNTEAFF.

This chain links TRBV4-1 with TRBJ1-5; 8 nucleotides line up with TRBD1. This CDR3 is 16 amino acids long. V was clipped by 0 bases and J by 7 bases; unmatched bases: 8. Per germline, CDR1 MGHRA and CDR2 YSYEKL. CDR3 loop: CASSQDNQGARQPQHF. Here the CDR3 DNA reads TGCGCCAGCAGCCAAGATAATCAGGGGGCGCGGCAGCCCCAGCATTTT.

This chain connects TRBV20-1 to TRBJ1-3, with D possibly TRBD1 on 5 matching bases. The germline V gene encodes CDR1 DFQATT and CDR2 SNEGSKA (reference sequence). The CDR3 sequence is 16 residues long. V lost 1 base, J lost 3 bases, and 16 bases lay in between. DNA for the CDR3: TGCAGTGCTAGAGGGGGCGGGGGGACCTTTGGAAACACCATATATTTT. It is translated as CSARGGGGTFGNTIYF.

The CDR3 DNA reads as TGTGCCAGCAGTCCACCAGGGGAGGATACGCAGTATTTT. It translates to CASSPPGEDTQYF. The chain carries TRBV6-5 and TRBJ2-3; TRBD1 might be the D (6 bases). V dropped 5 bases and J dropped 6 bases, with 12 bases sitting between them. Per germline, CDR1 MNHEY and CDR2 SVGAGI. This CDR3 region has 13 residues.

CDR3 DNA: TGCGCCAGCACCCAACAGGGCGCAGATACGCAGTATTTT. Its translation is CASTQQGADTQYF. The V gene is TRBV5-1, the J gene TRBJ2-3; D perhaps matches TRBD1 (6 bases). The CDR3 is made up of 13 amino acids. V was trimmed by 6 bases and J by 4 bases, leaving 12 bases between them. Germline assignment: CDR1 SGHRS and CDR2 YFSETQ.

J is TRBJ2-7 and V is TRBV18, with D tentatively TRBD1 (5 bases). Germline V gene data show CDR1 as KGHSH and CDR2 as LQKENI. V lost 3 bases to trimming and J lost 3 bases, with 9 bases between them. CDR3 length: 13 residues. CDR3 region: CASSPQGYYEQYF. CDR3 nucleotide sequence: TGTGCCAGCTCACCCCAGGGATACTACGAGCAGTACTTC.

The chain has TRBV12-3 or TRBV12-4 and TRBJ1-5; 7 positions match TRBD1. Trimming removed 4 bases from V and 2 bases from J; junction bases left unmatched: 5. CDR3 size: 15 residues. The CDR3 bases are TGTGCCAGCAGTTCCCAGGGGGTAGGCAATCAGCCCCAGCATTTT. It encodes CASSSQGVGNQPQHF.